This TCR beta chain was recovered during a study of cytomegalovirus exposure and HLA in healthy donors. In its sample, this clone was seen once. Its antigen remains unidentified. Some clones are missing from TCRdb's copy, which holds only in-frame ones; the method was immunoSEQ multiplex PCR. The sample shows approximately 120,000 clones, about 88% of them seen only once. Study-wide findings and caveats: The study labeled 150 to 200 TCR beta chains cytomegalovirus-associated.

CDR1 and CDR2 (germline): LGHNA, YNFKEQ. The CDR3 length is 12 residues. Trimming shortened V by 1 base and J by 6 bases, and 5 bases separated the two germline ends. The V gene is TRBV4-2, the J gene TRBJ2-3; D is ambiguous. The TCR was taken from a woman aged 18-29 years in good health and CMV-seronegative. Sequencing used PBMCs. Written as DNA, the CDR3 is TGTGCCAGCAGCCAAGGGGCGGATACGCAGTATTTT. It yields the protein CASSQGADTQYF.